This T cell receptor (beta chain) was recorded in a study of shared clonotypes between healthy human individuals. Study-wide context: Samples came from a couple of female and a few male donors aged 18 to 49. Study-level results: Depth was large, yet rarefaction showed that sorted-subset sequencing was incomplete. Among non-shared clonotypes, generation probabilities were lower than among those shared by all four donors.

CD45RO negativity and positive selection for CCR7 defined naive CD8 cells, a population that excluded terminally differentiated effector memory CD45RA+ cells. Germline V gene lookup returns CDR1 SGHAT and CDR2 FQNNGV. Trimming removed 5 bases at V and 4 bases at J, with 27 bases between. The CDR3 length is 19 residues. As to this clone: The antigen remains unidentified.

For each subset, genomic DNA was distributed in equal portions over several immunoSEQ plates. Here immunoSEQ multiplex PCR was the method, and the copy in TCRdb shows in-frame clones only, minus some. The data contain approximately 2,000,000 clones, about 93% of them singletons. The sample taken for sequencing was naive CD8+ T cells from PBMCs. The clonotype was recovered from a man younger than 35 in good health. Some clones in this sample may be carry-over from other donors' samples. The chain is built from TRBV11-2 and TRBJ2-1; D uncertain. The CDR3 loop reads CASSPWTRPDGLVYNEQFF. CDR3 bases: TGTGCCAGCAGCCCATGGACCCGCCCCGATGGGCTGGTTTACAATGAGCAGTTCTTC.